This T cell receptor beta chain was sequenced for a study of TIL therapy for anti-PD-1-resistant metastatic lung cancer. Sequencing used immunoSEQ v3. Some clones are missing from TCRdb's copy, which holds only in-frame ones; the method was immunoSEQ multiplex PCR. The data show 9,000 to 15,000 clones, approximately 80% seen once. J lost 3 bases, V lost 2 bases, and 3 bases had no gene match. The germline CDR1 and CDR2 sequences are MRHNA and SNTAGT. CDR3 length equals 15 residues. Study-wide results and caveats: Patients were highly selected, enriched for treatment-naive, never-smoker and oncogene-addicted cases.

A word on this clone: Its target is unknown.

Time point here: pre-treatment sample, taken before nivolumab and TIL therapy. Adults with stage 4 NSCLC were enrolled in a phase I trial. This receptor was taken from a person aged 25 to 80 with non-small cell lung cancer. This sample comprised blood, obtained at baseline. The gene calls are TRBV6-4 and TRBJ2-1, with 8 bases that match TRBD2. CDR3 sequence (DNA): TGTGCCAGCAGTGACGGGGCGGGAGGCTACAATGAGCAGTTCTTC. Its translation is CASSDGAGGYNEQFF.